This T cell receptor (beta chain) was recovered during a study of blood T cell repertoires in COVID-19. About the research overall: Spain, Italy and the United States supplied samples that represented acute and convalescent COVID-19. PBMCs, B-cell-depleted T cells, or T cells provided the cDNA or gDNA that made up the material.

Participants spanned ages roughly 18 to 95 years and resided in about 25 US areas. The V gene lost 0 bases and the J gene lost 0 bases, with 9 bases spanning the gap. Germline V gene lookup returns CDR1 LNHNV and CDR2 YYDKDF (reference sequence). This CDR3 has 16 amino acids. As originally analysed: Researchers report that nucleated cell counts were estimated from reference gene primer amplification. The data were produced by immunoSEQ multiplex PCR, yet TCRdb's version contains in-frame clones alone and is incomplete. The V and J calls and the clone size are those of that table, but D and trimming were determined from the DNA. The sample carries tens of thousands of clones, 70% to 90% recorded once.

The TCR sequence derives from a woman between 40 and 55 years old who had recovered from COVID-19. Sequenced input: PBMCs or T cells enriched from blood (not recorded which). The rearrangement joins TRBV15 to TRBJ2-1; no firm D call. CDR3 protein: CATSRDLVSSYNEQFF. The CDR3 bases are TGTGCCACCAGCAGAGATCTCGTGAGCTCCTACAATGAGCAGTTCTTC.